What follows describes a single TCR beta chain. The specificity of this receptor is unknown. No base qualities exist here, and no much larger clone lies one base off it. TCRbeta CDR3 regions were amplified from genomic DNA by means of the immunoSEQ Assay, a bias-controlled multiplex PCR. For the original study's pipeline: The number of nucleated cells in each sample was estimated by amplification of reference gene primers within the assay. Sequence reads were collapsed and filtered to measure the absolute abundance of every unique TCRbeta CDR3 rearrangement. Productive Simpson clonality was computed per sample as the square root of Simpson's diversity index over productive rearrangements. Imported from immuneACCESS, the table was reduced by TCRdb to in-frame sequences with V and J called. These copies leave out some clones; in studies compared against another copy, an unresolved V gene accounts for under half, and the cause of the remainder is not known. V and J calls plus clone size are reproduced from that table; the DNA served to infer D and trimming. Across this sample there are around 200,000 clones, with about 86% seen only once. In total, the top ten clones hold less than 3% of the sample.

This sample is drawn from a study of blood T cell repertoires in COVID-19 (dated by TCRdb to the early 2020s). With respect to the entire study: Collaborator samples came from the United States, Italy and Spain and covered acute and convalescent phases of COVID-19. Where available, HLA class I and class II types were taken from metadata supplied by the sample provider and were not determined by assay-based typing. Samples came from the ongoing ImmuneRACE study (first 160 participants) plus 1,254 subjects from 6 global collaborators. The sample metadata nearly always contained a de-identified subject ID, COVID-19 status, age in years and sex. The material from the prospective study consisted of cDNA or gDNA derived from T cells, B-cell-depleted T cells, or PBMCs. The repertoires were made available in a free public database intended to serve as a resource for research on the immune response to SARS-CoV-2. The dataset comprised deeply sampled blood TCRbeta repertoires from subjects exposed to, actively infected with, or recovered from COVID-19. Summary of the overall study and its limitations: The amount of clinical and demographic metadata varied by source and participant and was provided uncurated.

The CDR3 goes from the cysteine to the phenylalanine over 16 residues. The retained sequence is limited to the CDR3, 48 bases, with the frame set at the first base. The CDR1 and CDR2 encoded by the germline V gene (reference sequence) are LNHNV and YYDKDF. Relative to germline, V is 5 bases shorter and J is 5 bases shorter, with 20 bases between their ends. Collaborating institutions collected whole blood in K2EDTA tubes following their own protocols. For TCRbeta analysis, collaborator samples were shipped as frozen whole blood, as isolated PBMCs, or as DNA extracted from either sample type. The rearranged chain carries TRBV15 and TRBJ2-3; perhaps TRBD1 is the D gene, with 5 bases matching. The sequenced sample was peripheral blood. The origin of this receptor is a man aged 50 to 60 with active or convalescent COVID-19. The bases are TGTGCCACCAGCGGGCGTAAGTCAGGGTCGGTAGATACGCAGTATTTT. This is translated as CATSGRKSGSVDTQYF.